These T cell receptor beta chains were read from a single sample in a study of Graves' ophthalmopathy and Graves' hyperthyroidism. A single record per CDR3 protein comes from TCRdb applying MiXCR to the multiplex PCR reads. The profile shows hundreds of thousands of distinct CDR3 sequences, roughly 14% of them singletons. Material for sequencing was blood. These TCRs come from a woman in her twenties or thirties with Graves' ophthalmopathy. The CDR3 runs from the conserved cysteine through the conserved F or W. A D gene is named only where the DNA matches it firmly. The listing skips clone size in some rows; elsewhere it reads once, few, many or a size class.

J gene | clone size | D gene | V gene | CDR3 DNA | CDR3 protein
TRBJ2-2 | few | - | TRBV20-1 | TGCAGTGCTAGAACTGGGTCTAACGGGGAGCTGTTTTTT | CSARTGSNGELFF
TRBJ2-7 | few | TRBD2 | TRBV5-1 | TGCGCCAGCAGTAAGACCGGGACTAGCGGGAAAATTCGCTACGAGCAGTACTTC | CASSKTGTSGKIRYEQYF
TRBJ1-1 | many | - | TRBV5-1 | TGCGCCAGCAGCACCGAGGGTGTTGACACTGAAGCTTTCTTT | CASSTEGVDTEAFF
TRBJ1-1 | many | - | TRBV28 | TGTGCCAGCAGTGCCCGGCGGGAAGCATCTGAAGCTTTCTTT | CASSARREASEAFF
TRBJ1-2 | - | - | TRBV24-1 | TGTGCCACCAGTCGGGGGAACTATGGCTACACCTTC | CATSRGNYGYTF
TRBJ1-2 | many | - | TRBV15 | TGTGCCACCAGCAGGGAGGATCATCGGATTTTCTATGGCTACACCTTC | CATSREDHRIFYGYTF
TRBJ2-7 | few | TRBD2 | TRBV30 | TGTGCCTGGAGAACTCGGACTAGCGTCGCCGAGCAGTACTTC | CAWRTRTSVAEQYF
TRBJ1-1 | many | TRBD1 | TRBV6-6 | TGTGCCAGCAGTCGCAGGGGGACTGAAGCTTTCTTT | CASSRRGTEAFF
TRBJ1-1 | many | - | TRBV20-1 | TGCAGTGCTAGGACAGTGAACACTGAAGCTTTCTTT | CSARTVNTEAFF
TRBJ1-1 | many | - | TRBV29-1 | TGCAGCGTTGTGCAGGGGCGTTCTGTTGGTAGCACTGAAGCTTTCTTT | CSVVQGRSVGSTEAFF
TRBJ2-5 | - | - | TRBV11-2 | TGTGCCAGCAGCTTAGTTCTCGGGGTGGATAGGGAGACCCAGTACTTC | CASSLVLGVDRETQYF
TRBJ2-4 | many | TRBD2 | TRBV7-6 | TGTGCCAGCAGCTTAGCTAGCGGGAGGGCCGAAGCCAAAAACATTCAGTACTTC | CASSLASGRAEAKNIQYF
TRBJ1-5 | many | - | TRBV6-4 | TGTGCCAGCATTCCCGTTGGGGCTCTCGGGAGCAATCAGCCCCAGCATTTT | CASIPVGALGSNQPQHF
TRBJ2-2 | many | TRBD1 | TRBV6-1 | TGTGCCAGCAGTGAAGCAGGACAGGTCGCGAACACCGGGGAGCTGTTTTTT | CASSEAGQVANTGELFF
TRBJ1-5 | many | - | TRBV6-1 | TGTGCCAGCAGTGGCGAGGTGGGCGGCAATCAGCCCCAGCATTTT | CASSGEVGGNQPQHF
TRBJ2-7 | many | TRBD2 | TRBV6-5 | TGTGCCAGCAGGCGGGAGGGGATCTCCTACGAGCAGTACTTC | CASRREGISYEQYF
TRBJ2-5 | many | - | TRBV6-2/TRBV6-3 | TGTGCCAGCAGCCCTAACAGGGAAGAGACCCAGTACTTC | CASSPNREETQYF
TRBJ1-2 | many | - | TRBV30 | TGTGCCTGGAGGAGACCTTCGAGTGGCTACACCTTC | CAWRRPSSGYTF
TRBJ2-5 | many | - | TRBV29-1 | TGCAGCGCTACCTTCGGGTACCAAGAGACCCAGTACTTC | CSATFGYQETQYF
TRBJ2-4 | many | - | TRBV11-3 | TGTGCCAGCAGCTTAGATCAGGGGTGGGGAAACATTCAGTACTTC | CASSLDQGWGNIQYF
TRBJ2-5 | many | - | TRBV11-2 | TGTGCCAGCAGCTTATGGGGGGCCCAAGAGACCCAGTACTTC | CASSLWGAQETQYF
TRBJ2-7 | many | - | TRBV11-2 | TGTGCCAGCAGCTTACACCAGGGGACCTACTACGAGCAGTACTTC | CASSLHQGTYYEQYF
TRBJ1-5 | - | - | TRBV4-1 | TGCGCCAGCAGCCAAGACGGAGTGGGGGGCGGCAATCAGCCCCAGCATTTT | CASSQDGVGGGNQPQHF
TRBJ2-5 | many | TRBD2 | TRBV28 | TGTGCCAGCAGCGTGACTAGCTCTTTAGAGACCCAGTACTTC | CASSVTSSLETQYF
TRBJ2-5 | many | TRBD2 | TRBV20-1 | TGCAGTGCTCGGTGGGGTAGCGGGGTACACCAAGAGACCCAGTACTTC | CSARWGSGVHQETQYF
TRBJ2-7 | many | - | TRBV20-1 | TGCAGTACTTCTAGAGGCTCCTACGAGCAGTACTTC | CSTSRGSYEQYF